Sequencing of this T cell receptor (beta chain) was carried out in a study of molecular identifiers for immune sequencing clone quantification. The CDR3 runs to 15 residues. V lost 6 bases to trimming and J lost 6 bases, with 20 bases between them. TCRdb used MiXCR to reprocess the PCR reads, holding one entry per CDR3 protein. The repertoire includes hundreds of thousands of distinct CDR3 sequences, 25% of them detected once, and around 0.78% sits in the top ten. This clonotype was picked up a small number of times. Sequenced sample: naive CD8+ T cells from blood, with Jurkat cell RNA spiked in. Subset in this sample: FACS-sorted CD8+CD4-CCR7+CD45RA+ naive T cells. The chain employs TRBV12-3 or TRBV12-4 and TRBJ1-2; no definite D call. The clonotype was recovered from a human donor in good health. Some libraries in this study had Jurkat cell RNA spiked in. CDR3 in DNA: TGTGCCAGCAGAGACTTGGGCTTGACGTTGGATGGCTACACCTTC. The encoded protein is CASRDLGLTLDGYTF.